The 16 T cell receptor beta chains given below trace back to one sample, sequenced in a study of T cells in Graves' hyperthyroidism and ophthalmopathy. Amplification targeted TCR beta CDR3 regions from RNA transcripts. Carried out on the TCR CDR3, a first-round RT-PCR used the HTBI primer set. A single record per CDR3 protein comes from TCRdb applying MiXCR to the multiplex PCR reads. The sample yields around 620,000 distinct CDR3 sequences, 46% seen once. Sequencing was carried out using peripheral blood or thyroid tissue (not recorded which). Every receptor here comes from an adult woman with Graves' disease, either hyperthyroidism or ophthalmopathy (not recorded which).

The sample holds a few counts of this clonotype. The V and J genes are TRBV2 and TRBJ2-3; D ambiguous. Trimming took 5 bases from V and 0 from J, leaving 12 bases between them. Germline CDR1 is SNHLY and CDR2 is FYNNEI. The CDR3 contains 15 residues. As DNA, the CDR3 is TGTGCCAGCAGTACGGAGCCCGGGAGCACAGATACGCAGTATTTT. Its translation is CASSTEPGSTDTQYF.

J is TRBJ1-2 and V is TRBV29-1; D is perhaps TRBD1 (5 bases). Germline V gene sequence: CDR1 SQVTM, CDR2 ANQGSEA. The CDR3 covers 11 residues. Between the trimmed V and J ends, which lost 8 bases and 6 bases, there was a span of 13 bases. CDR3 sequence (DNA): TGCAGCTTGGGGGGGAGGCATGGCTACACCTTC. This sequence encodes CSLGGRHGYTF.

In the case of this clonotype: The junction shows a germline mismatch at one end, possibly a read error. This rearrangement joins TRBV10-3 to TRBJ2-5, with 7 bases that match TRBD1. This CDR3 spans 15 amino acids. Per the germline V gene, CDR1 is ENHRY and CDR2 is SYGVKD. The CDR3 sequence: CAISASTGPQETQYF. CDR3 coding DNA: TGCGCCATCAGTGCGTCGACAGGGCCTCAAGAGACCCAGTACTTC.

V usage is TRBV29-1 and J usage is TRBJ1-4, with a tentative D call TRBD1 (6 bases). V lost 1 base, J lost 7 bases, and 10 bases lay in between. This CDR3 spans 13 amino acids. CDR1 is SQVTM and CDR2 is ANQGSEA in the germline V gene. The CDR3 DNA reads as TGCAGCGTTGAAGTAGGGGGGAGTGAAAAACTGTTTTTT. This encodes CSVEVGGSEKLFF.

This sequence joins TRBV10-3 and TRBJ1-1; D call uncertain. Trimming took 3 bases from V and 4 from J, leaving 9 bases between them. The V gene's germline CDR1 is ENHRY and CDR2 SYGVKD. The CDR3 is 13 residues long. In DNA, the CDR3 is TGTGCCATCAGTGAAGGACCATGCACTGAAGCTTTCTTT. Its translation: CAISEGPCTEAFF.

V and J are TRBV2 and TRBJ2-5; 10 bases fit TRBD2. This CDR3 spans 15 amino acids. From germline, CDR1 is SNHLY and CDR2 FYNNEI. V gave up 5 bases and J gave up 2 bases; unmatched junction bases: 5. The CDR3 loop reads CASSRGLAAQETQYF. Written as DNA, the CDR3 is TGTGCCAGCAGTCGCGGACTAGCGGCACAAGAGACCCAGTACTTC.

Ten or more counts support this clonotype. The chain combines TRBV29-1 with TRBJ2-2, with D perhaps being TRBD1 or TRBD2 (5 bases each). The CDR3 spans 14 residues. Trimming removed 1 base at V and 5 bases at J, with 11 bases between. Germline V CDR1 and CDR2: SQVTM, ANQGSEA. DNA for the CDR3: TGCAGCGTTGAAGTGGGGGATAGAACCGGGGAGCTGTTTTTT. Residues: CSVEVGDRTGELFF.

A single count supports this clonotype. The chain recombines TRBV14 with TRBJ1-1, with a possible D match to TRBD1 (6 bases). The CDR3 is 16 amino acids. Germline CDR1 reads SGHDN; CDR2 reads FVKESK. Trimming took off 0 bases at V and 4 bases at J, with 15 bases between the two ends. CDR3 amino acids: CASSQDGHRVGTEAFF. The CDR3, as DNA: TGTGCCAGCAGCCAAGATGGGCACAGGGTTGGCACTGAAGCTTTCTTT.

The chain joins TRBV7-2 to TRBJ2-5; unclear D gene. V shed 0 bases and J shed 9 bases, with 11 bases lying between them. CDR1 SGHTA and CDR2 FQGNSA come from the germline V gene. The CDR3 loop spans 13 amino acids. The CDR3 region is CASSLALRQPQYF. The CDR3 nucleotides read TGTGCCAGCAGCTTAGCGCTGAGGCAGCCCCAGTACTTC.

This clonotype appeared many times. The genes are TRBV20-1 and TRBJ1-3; no reliable D call. Germline CDR1 is DFQATT and CDR2 is SNEGSKA (reference sequence). Trimming took off 3 bases at V and 6 bases at J, with 9 bases between the two ends. The CDR3 spans 12 residues. This CDR3 reads CSARASVNTIYF. CDR3 nucleotide sequence: TGCAGTGCTAGGGCGTCGGTAAACACCATATATTTT.

Ten or more counts support this clonotype. The rearrangement links TRBV29-1 to TRBJ1-1; tentative D call: TRBD1 (5 bases). In germline, CDR1 is SQVTM, CDR2 ANQGSEA. This CDR3 comprises 15 residues. Trimming pared 5 bases from V and 0 bases from J, leaving 16 bases between. The CDR3 nucleotides are TGCAGCGTTAGGTCGGGGTGGGGGATGAACACTGAAGCTTTCTTT. Its translation: CSVRSGWGMNTEAFF.

This clonotype was observed at least ten times. The chain uses TRBV6-5 and TRBJ2-7, with 7 bases identical to TRBD2. The CDR3 is 14 amino acids. V shed 0 bases and J 7 bases; nucleotides not matched to a gene: 6. Looked up from germline, CDR1 is MNHEY and CDR2 is SVGAGI. Here the CDR3 reads CASSYSAGAEEQYF. The CDR3 DNA reads as TGTGCCAGCAGTTACTCGGCGGGAGCGGAAGAGCAGTACTTC.

The chain joins TRBV28 to TRBJ2-2; D not certain. CDR3 length equals 14 residues. The V gene lost 4 bases and the J gene lost 5 bases, with 11 bases spanning the gap. Germline V gene data show CDR1 as MDHEN and CDR2 as SYDVKM. In DNA form, the CDR3 reads TGTGCCAGCAGTTCCCCCCTGAGTACCGGGGAGCTGTTTTTT. Translating gives CASSSPLSTGELFF.

This clonotype was counted ten times or more. V is TRBV11-2 and J is TRBJ2-7; D not certain. The germline V and J ends were trimmed by 1 base and 0 bases, with 7 bases remaining between them. The CDR3 runs 14 residues. CDR1 SGHAT and CDR2 FQNNGV come from the germline V gene. The CDR3 sequence: CASSLGTFSYEQYF. The CDR3 DNA reads TGTGCCAGCAGCTTAGGCACTTTCTCCTACGAGCAGTACTTC.

In the case of this clonotype: The CDR3 carries no conserved terminal phenylalanine or tryptophan, so it likely arises from a read error. It is unclear where the CDR3 begins or ends on the DNA, so no DNA is shown, and the CDR3 is as TCRdb lists it. The gene calls are TRBV2 and TRBJ1-4. Per the germline V gene, CDR1 is SNHLY and CDR2 is FYNNEI. Inclusive of both ends, the CDR3 amounts to 9 amino acids. The CDR3 sequence: CASTFDLDL.

V usage is TRBV19 and J usage is TRBJ1-1; no clear D gene. The V end was cut by 9 bases, the J end by 11 bases, with 22 bases between. CDR3 length: 13 residues. CDR1 is LNHDA and CDR2 is SQIVND in the germline V gene (reference sequence). The CDR3 reads CASSQDTSRRAFF. DNA of the CDR3: TGTGCCAGCAGCCAAGATACCTCGAGGCGGGCTTTCTTT.